Described below is a single T cell receptor (beta chain) sequence and its context. Every single patient, without exception, relapsed after autologous stem cell transplantation, and brentuximab vedotin exposure varied. Negative magnetic selection isolated CD4+ T cells from thawed PBMCs. Produced via immunoSEQ multiplex PCR; TCRdb's table is partial and in-frame only. The table lists some 4,000 clones, about four fifths of them singletons, with about 5.7% in the top ten. Germline-derived CDR1 and CDR2 are KGHSH and LQKENI. The V and J ends lost 3 bases and 2 bases respectively, with 7 bases between them. The CDR3 loop spans 13 amino acids. The data are from a study of PD-1 blockade in classical Hodgkin lymphoma.

V gene TRBV18 combines with J gene TRBJ1-1; D remains unclear. The TCR sequence derives from a human donor with classical Hodgkin lymphoma. Material: CD4+ T cells from blood, obtained at baseline. CDR3 DNA sequence: TGTGCCAGCTCACCTCCGGGCAACACTGAAGCTTTCTTT. The encoded protein is CASSPPGNTEAFF.